This T cell receptor beta chain was recovered during a study of blood T cell repertoires in COVID-19. Overall study context: COVID-19 samples, acute and convalescent, were from the United States, Italy and Spain. Sources were T cells, B-cell-depleted T cells, or PBMCs; the material itself was cDNA or gDNA.

This CDR3 region has 13 residues. Germline V gene lookup returns CDR1 WNHNN and CDR2 SYGVQD (reference sequence). Trimming shortened V by 3 bases and J by 0 bases, and 5 bases separated the two germline ends. Per the original data handling: Reference gene primer amplification in the assay estimated nucleated cell counts. Method: immunoSEQ multiplex PCR; TCRdb's copy keeps in-frame clones and lacks some. V and J calls plus clone size are reproduced from that table; the DNA served to infer D and trimming. The sample contains 100,000 or so clones, 75% to 95% of which appear only once. The chain links TRBV10-1 to TRBJ1-1; no definite D call. The sequence was obtained from a man aged 18 to 29 with acute or convalescent COVID-19. Sequenced sample: peripheral blood. DNA for the CDR3: TGCGCCAGCAGTGACAACTTGAACACTGAAGCTTTCTTT. Protein product: CASSDNLNTEAFF.